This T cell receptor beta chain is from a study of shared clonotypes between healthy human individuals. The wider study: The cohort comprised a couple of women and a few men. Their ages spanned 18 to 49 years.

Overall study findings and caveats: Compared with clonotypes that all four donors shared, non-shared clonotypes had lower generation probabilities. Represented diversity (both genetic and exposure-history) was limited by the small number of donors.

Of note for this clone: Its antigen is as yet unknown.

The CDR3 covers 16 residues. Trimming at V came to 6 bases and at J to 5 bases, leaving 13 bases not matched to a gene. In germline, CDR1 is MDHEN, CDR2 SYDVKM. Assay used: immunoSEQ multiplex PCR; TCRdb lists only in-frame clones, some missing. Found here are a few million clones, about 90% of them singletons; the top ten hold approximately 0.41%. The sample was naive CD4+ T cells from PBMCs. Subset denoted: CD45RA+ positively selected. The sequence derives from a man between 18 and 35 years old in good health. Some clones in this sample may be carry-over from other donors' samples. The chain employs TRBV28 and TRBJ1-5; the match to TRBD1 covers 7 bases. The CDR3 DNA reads TGTGCCAGCAGCCCAGGGGGGCGAGGGGGCGATCAGCCCCAGCATTTT. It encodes CASSPGGRGGDQPQHF.